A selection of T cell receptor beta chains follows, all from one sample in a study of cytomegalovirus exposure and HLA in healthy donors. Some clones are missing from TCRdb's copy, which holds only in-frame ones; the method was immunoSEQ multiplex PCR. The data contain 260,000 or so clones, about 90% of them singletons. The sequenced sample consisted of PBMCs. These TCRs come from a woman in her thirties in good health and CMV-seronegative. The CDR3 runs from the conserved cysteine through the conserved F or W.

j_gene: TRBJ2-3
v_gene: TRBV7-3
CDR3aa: CASSLLEVGTDTQYF

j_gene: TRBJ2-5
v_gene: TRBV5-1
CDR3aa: CASSFLGGPQETQYF

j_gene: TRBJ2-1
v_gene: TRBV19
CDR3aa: CASSTDLAGGIEQFF

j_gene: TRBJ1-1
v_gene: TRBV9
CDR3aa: CASSVPTGRALDGKNTEAFF

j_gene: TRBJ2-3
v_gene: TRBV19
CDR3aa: CASRGVIDRDTQYF

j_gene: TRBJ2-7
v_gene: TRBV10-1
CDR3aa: CASSPKTSADSYEQYF

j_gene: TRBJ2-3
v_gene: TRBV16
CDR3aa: CASSQSKGEAGTDSSTDTQYF

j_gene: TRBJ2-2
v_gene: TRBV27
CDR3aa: CASSLSPGYYTGELFF

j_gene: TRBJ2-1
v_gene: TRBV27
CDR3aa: CASSHRGKRKDEQFF

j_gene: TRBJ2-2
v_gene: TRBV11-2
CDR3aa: CASSLDGSGVGETGELFF

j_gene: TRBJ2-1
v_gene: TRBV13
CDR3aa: CASSSSGTSGAWVTNEQFF

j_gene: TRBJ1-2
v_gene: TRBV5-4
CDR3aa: CASSPRQGNYGYTF

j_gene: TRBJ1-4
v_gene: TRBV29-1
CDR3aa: CSVLQGAGEKLFF

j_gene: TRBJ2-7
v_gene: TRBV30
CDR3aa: CAWGLPGQGANEQYF

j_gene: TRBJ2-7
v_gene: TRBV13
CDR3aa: CASSDRETTYEQYF

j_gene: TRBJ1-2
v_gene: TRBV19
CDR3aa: CASSKAVLDGYTF

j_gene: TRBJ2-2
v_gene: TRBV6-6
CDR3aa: CASSYLGFGELFF

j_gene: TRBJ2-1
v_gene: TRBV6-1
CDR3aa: CASSEPLGHYNEQFF

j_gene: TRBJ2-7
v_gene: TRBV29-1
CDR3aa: CSVGRDSYEQYF

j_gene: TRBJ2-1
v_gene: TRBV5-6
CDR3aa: CASSPGREGYNEQFF

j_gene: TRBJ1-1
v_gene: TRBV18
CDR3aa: CASSPYRQGATTEAFF

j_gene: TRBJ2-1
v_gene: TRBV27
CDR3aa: CASSPELAGGPGSYNEQFF

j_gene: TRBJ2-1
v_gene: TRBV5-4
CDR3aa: CASSHGEGAYNEQFF

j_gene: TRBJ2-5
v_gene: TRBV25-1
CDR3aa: CASSRTGQTQYF

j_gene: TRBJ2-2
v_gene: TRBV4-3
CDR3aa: CASSQGSGQNFRNTGELFF

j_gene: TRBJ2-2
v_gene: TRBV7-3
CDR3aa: CASSLWGNTGELFF

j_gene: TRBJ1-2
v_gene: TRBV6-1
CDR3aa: CASSTGEYGYTF

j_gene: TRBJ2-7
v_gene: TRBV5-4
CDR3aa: CASKGPGSYEQYF

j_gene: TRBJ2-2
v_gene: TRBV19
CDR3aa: CASSIDWLSGELFF

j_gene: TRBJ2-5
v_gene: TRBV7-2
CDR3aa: CASGLAGGETQYF

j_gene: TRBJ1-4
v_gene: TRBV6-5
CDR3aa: CASSLTGSANEKLFF

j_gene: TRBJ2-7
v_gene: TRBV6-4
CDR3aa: CASIVFRGSAYEQYF

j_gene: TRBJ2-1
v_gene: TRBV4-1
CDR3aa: CASSQAPGNEQFF

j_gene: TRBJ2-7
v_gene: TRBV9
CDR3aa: CASAVGADSYEQYF

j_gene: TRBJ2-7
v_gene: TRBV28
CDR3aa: CASSFATSGRVTYEQYF